This entry describes one T cell receptor (beta chain). Its antigen remains unidentified. TCRdb redid the calling of the reads with MiXCR, one entry per CDR3 protein. The sample lists fewer than 70,000 distinct CDR3 sequences, about 30% occurring once. Germline CDR1 and CDR2: SGHTA and FQGTGA. The CDR3 is made up of 15 amino acids. The V and J ends lost 4 bases and 7 bases, in that order; junction bases with no gene match: 6. These data come from a study of T cell repertoires in cytomegalovirus infection. As for the study in general: Public TCR beta signatures were indicative of both CMV infection and a matching HLA type.

Whole-study results and caveats: The ex vivo response was dominated by HLA-C-restricted CMV-specific TCR beta clonotypes. The cumulative frequency of public TCR beta families identified carriers of CMV plus the relevant HLA.

The starting material was CD8+ T cells from cultured PBMCs, obtained from culture after CMV antigen stimulation. The chain is built from TRBV7-3 and TRBJ2-1; TRBD2 matches at 11 bases. This receptor was obtained from a human donor in good health (CMV status not recorded). Some clones in this sample may be carry-over from other donors' samples. The CDR3 DNA follows: TGTGCCAGCAGCTCCCTTAGCGGGGGGGCAAATGAGCAGTTCTTC. This translates into CASSSLSGGANEQFF.